A single TCR beta chain is shown here with its context. This clone was seen only a few times. This clone's antigen is unknown. Base qualities are not at hand, and no much larger clone is one base apart. To sequence the TCRbeta CDR3 region, genomic DNA was isolated from the sorted cells. TCRbeta CDR3 regions were sequenced using the immunoSEQ Assay. Held by TCRdb, this immuneACCESS table contains in-frame sequences only and omits some clones. Under half of the omission traces to an unresolved V gene where checked; the cause of the rest is unknown. This sample holds around 90,000 clones; around 90% were observed only once. Together, the top ten hold about 0.3% of the sample. This record belongs to a study of OX40 agonist ivuxolimab in advanced cancers. Notes on the research overall: The costimulatory receptor OX40 (CD134) was targeted by ivuxolimab, a fully human IgG2 agonistic monoclonal antibody. Partial responses occurred in three dose-escalation patients, of whom one had hepatocellular carcinoma and two had cutaneous melanoma. Of the 50 to 55 dose-escalation patients, hepatocellular carcinoma was present in about 20, melanoma in approximately 15, renal cell carcinoma in 9 and head and neck cancer in 9. In the dose-escalation cohort, more than 80% of patients were male, and the mean age was roughly 56 years with a range of about 20 to 90. The point of sequencing TCRbeta in the periphery was to test whether ivuxolimab changed TCR sequence diversity and drove clonal T-cell expansion. Intravenous ivuxolimab was administered to patients every 2 weeks at six dose levels: 0.01, 0.1, 0.3, 1.5, 3 and 10 mg/kg. Patients were allowed to have had prior anti-PD-1, anti-PD-L1 or anti-CTLA-4 therapy, and around 37% of the dose-escalation patients had previously received checkpoint inhibitors. The paper covers the monotherapy dose-escalation part of the phase I ivuxolimab trial, which included N ≈ 52 patients.

Summary of the overall study and its limitations: Antigen specificity was not determined for the clonally expanded peripheral T cells. At doses of 0.1 to 3.0 mg/kg, clonal expansion of both CD4+ and CD8+ blood T cells was observed from baseline to week 6. Low levels of normalized T-cell clonal expansion were also shown by some nonresponding patients. After ivuxolimab, more expanded clones were found on average in CD8+ T cells than in CD4+ T cells. In the 0.1-3.0 mg/kg groups, partial responders were among the patients with the lowest normalized peripheral clonal expansion, particularly in CD8+ T cells.

The CDR3 has 14 amino acids, counting the end cysteine and phenylalanine. Here the CDR3 DNA is all that survives: 42 bases in frame from base 1. Germline trimming: 0 bases from V, 2 bases from J; junction bases outside gene matches: 0. The CDR1 and CDR2 encoded by the germline V gene (reference sequence) are SGHNT and YYREEE. The trial excluded patients who had a history of autoimmune disease or were on systemic immunosuppression. Peripheral blood for TCR sequencing was drawn from every dose cohort at baseline, at cycle 4 day 1 and at cycle 7 day 1. Samples were obtained from an open-label, multicenter, first-in-human phase I dose-escalation trial of ivuxolimab. Adults with locally advanced or metastatic melanoma, renal cell, hepatocellular, or head and neck squamous cell carcinoma were enrolled in the trial. Before TCR sequencing, CD4+ and CD8+ T cells were separately sorted from peripheral blood.

The receptor was derived from an adult with an advanced solid tumor such as melanoma, head and neck, liver or kidney cancer. Specimen: CD4+ or CD8+ T cells sorted from blood, collected in a trial of the OX40 agonist ivuxolimab. The chain uses TRBV5-4 and TRBJ2-3, with 7 bases aligning to TRBD1. The CDR3 has the sequence CASSLEGATDTQYF. At the DNA level, the sequence is TGTGCCAGCAGCTTGGAGGGGGCCACAGATACGCAGTATTTT.